The entry below gives a single T cell receptor beta chain sequence along with its context. The same CDR3 can be traced to other DNA sequences in this sample. In the authors' methods: Quantification of nucleated cells was approximated via reference gene primer amplification. Profiling relied on immunoSEQ multiplex PCR, and the TCRdb table lists in-frame clones only, not all of them. V, J and clone size reflect that table, while D and trimming were determined from the DNA. The sample lists 250,000 to 350,000 clones, roughly 85% occurring once. These data are taken from a study of blood T cell repertoires in COVID-19. Between the trimmed V and J ends, which lost 2 bases and 2 bases, there was a span of 7 bases. The CDR3 is made up of 14 amino acids. The germline V gene has CDR1 SNHLY and CDR2 FYNNEI. The study drew participants aged about 18 to 89 years from 20 to 30 US areas. Resolution of symptoms, clearance, or two negative PCRs was present in recovered Cohort 3 donors.

Sequencing input: PBMCs or T cells enriched from blood (not recorded which). The TCR was taken from a woman in her fifties or sixties who had recovered from COVID-19. This rearrangement joins TRBV2 to TRBJ1-3; no definite D call. The CDR3 region has the DNA TGTGCCAGCAGTGAAAATAGAGCTGGAAACACCATATATTTT. Protein product: CASSENRAGNTIYF.